This record concerns one T cell receptor (beta chain) sequence. Its matching antigen is unknown. Two-round multiplex PCR, the amplification method, yielded TCR beta CDR3 from genomic DNA. Primers specific to each TRBV and TRBJ gene drove first-round PCR. TCRdb reprocessed the multiplex PCR reads via MiXCR and lists one record per CDR3 protein. The table records approximately 23,000 distinct CDR3 sequences, about 40% of them present only once. This CDR3 spans 12 amino acids. From germline, CDR1 is SGHRS and CDR2 YFSETQ. Trimming took off 0 bases at V and 9 bases at J, with 10 bases between the two ends. This specimen belongs to a study of prognosis after radiotherapy for stage I lung cancer. Findings of the study overall: Some TCR clones were expanded. Whether these clones were tumor-specific was not determined. Before stereotactic body radiation therapy the median unique TCR clone count was 10,088, and afterwards it fell to some 6,900.

Specimen: PBMCs, collected before or after stereotactic body radiation therapy (not recorded which). The TCR originated in a donor over 45 with non-small cell lung cancer. This chain joins TRBV5-1 and TRBJ2-7; D is ambiguous. DNA of the CDR3: TGCGCCAGCAGCTTGGCTGGGTCCGGGCAGTACTTC. Amino acids: CASSLAGSGQYF. Full variable domain (remainder filled in from reference TRBV5-1 and TRBJ2-7): KAGVTQTPRYLIKTRGQQVTLSCSPISGHRSVSWYQQTPGQGLQFLFEYFSETQRNKGNFPGRFSGRQFSNSRSEMNVSTLELGDSALYLCASSLAGSGQYFGPGTRLTVT.